This T cell receptor beta chain was documented in a study of blood T cells in healthy people across ages. Study observations and caveats: Long-lived donors exceeded aged donors in naive CD4+ cells and diversity.

This clonotype was picked up many times. What it recognizes is unknown. A sample-barcoded 5' primer and a J-beta primer mix were used in a second PCR of about 7 to 12 cycles. A 12-random-nucleotide template-switch adaptor tagged each cDNA molecule. Every sample returned 2.5 million or more CDR3-containing paired-end reads. TCRdb re-analysed the 5' RACE reads in MiXCR, keeping a single row per CDR3 protein. The sample records hundreds of thousands of distinct CDR3 sequences, approximately 30% being singletons. From germline, CDR1 is SEHNR and CDR2 FQNEAQ (reference sequence). This CDR3 is 17 amino acids long. V lost 1 base and J lost 3; bases outside the gene matches: 5. Isolating PBMCs gave at least 6 million of these cells per sample.

Material: blood. The chain carries TRBV7-9 and TRBJ2-7; TRBD2 matches at 14 bases. This TCR was recovered from a woman aged 80 or older in good health. The CDR3 sequence is CASSLVGLAGVYYEQYF. The CDR3 DNA is TGTGCCAGCAGCTTAGTGGGACTAGCGGGGGTTTACTACGAGCAGTACTTC.